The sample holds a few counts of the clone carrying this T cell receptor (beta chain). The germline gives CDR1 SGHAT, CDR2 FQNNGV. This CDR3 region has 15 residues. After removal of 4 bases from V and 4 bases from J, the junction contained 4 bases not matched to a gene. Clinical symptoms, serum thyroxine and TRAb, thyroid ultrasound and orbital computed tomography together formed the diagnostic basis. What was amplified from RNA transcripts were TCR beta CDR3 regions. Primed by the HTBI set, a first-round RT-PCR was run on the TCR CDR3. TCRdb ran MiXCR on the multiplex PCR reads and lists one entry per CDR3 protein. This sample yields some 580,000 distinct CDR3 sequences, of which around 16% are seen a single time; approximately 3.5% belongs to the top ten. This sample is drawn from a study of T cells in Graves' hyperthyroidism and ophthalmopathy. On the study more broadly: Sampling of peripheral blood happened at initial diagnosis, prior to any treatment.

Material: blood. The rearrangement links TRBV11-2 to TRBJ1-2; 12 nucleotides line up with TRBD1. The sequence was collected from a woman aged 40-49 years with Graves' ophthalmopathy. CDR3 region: CASSSGTGGVYGYTF. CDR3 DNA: TGTGCCAGCAGCTCCGGGACAGGGGGCGTCTATGGCTACACCTTC. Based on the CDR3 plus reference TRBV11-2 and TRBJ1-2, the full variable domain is EAGVAQSPRYKIIEKRQSVAFWCNPISGHATLYWYQQILGQGPKLLIQFQNNGVVDDSQLPKDRFSAERLKGVDSTLKIQPAKLEDSAVYLCASSSGTGGVYGYTFGSGTRLTVV.